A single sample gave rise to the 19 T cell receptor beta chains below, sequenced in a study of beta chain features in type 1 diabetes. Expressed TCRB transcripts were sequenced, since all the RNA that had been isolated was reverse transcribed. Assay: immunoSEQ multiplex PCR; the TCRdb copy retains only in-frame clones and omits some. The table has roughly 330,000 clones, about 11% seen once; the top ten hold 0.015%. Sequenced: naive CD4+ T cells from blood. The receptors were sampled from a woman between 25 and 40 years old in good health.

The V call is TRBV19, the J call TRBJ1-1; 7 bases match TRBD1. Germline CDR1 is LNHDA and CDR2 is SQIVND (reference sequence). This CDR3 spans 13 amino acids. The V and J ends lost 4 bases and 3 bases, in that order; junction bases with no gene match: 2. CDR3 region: CASSTDRDTEAFF. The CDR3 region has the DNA TGTGCCAGTAGTACCGACAGGGACACTGAAGCTTTCTTT.

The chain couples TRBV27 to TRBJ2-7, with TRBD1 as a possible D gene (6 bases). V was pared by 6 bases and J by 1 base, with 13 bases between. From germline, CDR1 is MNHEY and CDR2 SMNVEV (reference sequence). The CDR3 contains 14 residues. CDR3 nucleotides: TGTGCCAGCAGACAGAACAGGGTATCCTACGAGCAGTACTTC. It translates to CASRQNRVSYEQYF.

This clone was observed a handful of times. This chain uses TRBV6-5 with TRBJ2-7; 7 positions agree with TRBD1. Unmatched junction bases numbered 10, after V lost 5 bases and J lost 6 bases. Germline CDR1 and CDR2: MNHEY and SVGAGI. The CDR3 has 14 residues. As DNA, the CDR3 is TGTGCCAGCAGTAGCCCGGGACAGAGGGGCGAGCAGTACTTC. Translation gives CASSSPGQRGEQYF.

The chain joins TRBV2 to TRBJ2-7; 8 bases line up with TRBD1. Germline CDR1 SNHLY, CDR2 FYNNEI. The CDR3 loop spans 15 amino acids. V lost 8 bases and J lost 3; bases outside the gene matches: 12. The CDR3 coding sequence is TGTGCCAGCCAAGCGACAGGGGCGGCGGTCTACGAGCAGTACTTC. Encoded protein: CASQATGAAVYEQYF.

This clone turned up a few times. The CDR3 region has the DNA TGTGCCAGCAGTTTACGGACAGGTCACTCCTACGAGCAGTACTTC. Translating it yields CASSLRTGHSYEQYF. The V gene is TRBV27, the J gene TRBJ2-7, with TRBD1 matching 7 bases. The germline V gene has CDR1 MNHEY and CDR2 SMNVEV (reference sequence). The CDR3 is made up of 15 amino acids. Unmatched junction bases numbered 4, after V lost 2 bases and J lost 0 bases.

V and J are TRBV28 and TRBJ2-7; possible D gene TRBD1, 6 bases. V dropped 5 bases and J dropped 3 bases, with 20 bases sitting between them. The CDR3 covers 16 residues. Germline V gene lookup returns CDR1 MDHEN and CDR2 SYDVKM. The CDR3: CASSTTTGGHYYEQYF. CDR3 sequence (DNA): TGTGCCAGCAGTACCACGACAGGCGGGCACTACTACGAGCAGTACTTC.

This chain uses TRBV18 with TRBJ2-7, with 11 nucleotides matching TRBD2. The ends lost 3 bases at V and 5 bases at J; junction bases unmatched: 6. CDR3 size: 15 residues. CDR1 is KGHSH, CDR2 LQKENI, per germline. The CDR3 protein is CASSPTSGSRDEQYF. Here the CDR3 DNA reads TGTGCCAGCTCACCTACTAGCGGGAGTCGGGACGAGCAGTACTTC. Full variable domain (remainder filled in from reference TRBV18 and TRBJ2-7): NAGVMQNPRHLVRRRGQEARLRCSPMKGHSHVYWYRQLPEEGLKFMVYLQKENIIDESGMPKERFSAEFPKEGPSILRIQQVVRGDSAAYFCASSPTSGSRDEQYFGPGTRLTVT.

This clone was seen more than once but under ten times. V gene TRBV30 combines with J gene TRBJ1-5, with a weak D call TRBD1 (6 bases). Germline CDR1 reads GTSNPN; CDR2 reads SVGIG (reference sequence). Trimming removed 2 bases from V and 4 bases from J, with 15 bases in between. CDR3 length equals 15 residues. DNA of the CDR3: TGTGCCTGGAGTTCCCAACAGGGTTGGAATCAGCCCCAGCATTTT. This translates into CAWSSQQGWNQPQHF.

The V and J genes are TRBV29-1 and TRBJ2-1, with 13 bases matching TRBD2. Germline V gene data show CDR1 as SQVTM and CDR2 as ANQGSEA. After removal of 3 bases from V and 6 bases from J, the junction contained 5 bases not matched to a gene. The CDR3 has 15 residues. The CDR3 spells CSVEGTSGTRNEQFF. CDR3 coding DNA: TGCAGCGTTGAGGGGACTAGCGGGACTCGCAATGAGCAGTTCTTC.

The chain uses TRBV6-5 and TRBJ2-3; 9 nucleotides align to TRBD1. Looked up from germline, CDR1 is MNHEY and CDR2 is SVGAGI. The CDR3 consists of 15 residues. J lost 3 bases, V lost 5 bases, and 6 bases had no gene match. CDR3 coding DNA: TGTGCCAGCAGTACACGGGACAGGGTAACAGATACGCAGTATTTT. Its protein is CASSTRDRVTDTQYF.

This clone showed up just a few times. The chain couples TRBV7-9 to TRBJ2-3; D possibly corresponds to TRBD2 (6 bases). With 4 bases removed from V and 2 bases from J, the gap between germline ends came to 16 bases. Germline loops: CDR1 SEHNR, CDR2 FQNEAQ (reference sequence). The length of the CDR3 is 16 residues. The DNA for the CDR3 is TGTGCCAGCAGCTCCATCCAGGGACTCGACACAGATACGCAGTATTTT. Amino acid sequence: CASSSIQGLDTDTQYF.

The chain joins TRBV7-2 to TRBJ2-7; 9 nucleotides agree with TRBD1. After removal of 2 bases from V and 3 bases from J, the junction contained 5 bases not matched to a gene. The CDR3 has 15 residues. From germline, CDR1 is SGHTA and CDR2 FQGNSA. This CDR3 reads CASSLRTGDFYEQYF. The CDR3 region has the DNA TGTGCCAGCAGCTTAAGGACAGGGGACTTCTACGAGCAGTACTTC.

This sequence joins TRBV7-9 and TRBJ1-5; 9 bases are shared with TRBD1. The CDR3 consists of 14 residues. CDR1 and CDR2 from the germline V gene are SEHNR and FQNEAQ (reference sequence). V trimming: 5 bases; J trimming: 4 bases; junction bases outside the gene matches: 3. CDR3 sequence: CASSPGQGNQPQHF. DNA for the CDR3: TGTGCCAGCAGCCCGGGACAGGGAAATCAGCCCCAGCATTTT.

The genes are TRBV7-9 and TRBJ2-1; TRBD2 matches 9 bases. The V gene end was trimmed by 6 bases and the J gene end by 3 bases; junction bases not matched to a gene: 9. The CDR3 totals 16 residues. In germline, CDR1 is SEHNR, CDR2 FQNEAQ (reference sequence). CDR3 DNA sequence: TGTGCCAGCAGAAGGGTAGGGACTAGCAGCTACAATGAGCAGTTCTTC. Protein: CASRRVGTSSYNEQFF. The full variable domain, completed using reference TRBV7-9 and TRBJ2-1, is DTGVSQNPRHKITKRGQNVTFRCDPISEHNRLYWYRQTLGQGPEFLTYFQNEAQLEKSRLLSDRFSAERPKGSFSTLEIQRTEQGDSAMYLCASRRVGTSSYNEQFFGPGTRLTVL.

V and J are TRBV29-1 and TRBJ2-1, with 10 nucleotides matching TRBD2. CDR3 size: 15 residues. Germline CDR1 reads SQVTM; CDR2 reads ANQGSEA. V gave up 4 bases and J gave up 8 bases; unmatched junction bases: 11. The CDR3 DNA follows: TGCAGCGTTGGGCAGGCTAGCGGGAGTAACGATGAGCAGTTCTTC. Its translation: CSVGQASGSNDEQFF.

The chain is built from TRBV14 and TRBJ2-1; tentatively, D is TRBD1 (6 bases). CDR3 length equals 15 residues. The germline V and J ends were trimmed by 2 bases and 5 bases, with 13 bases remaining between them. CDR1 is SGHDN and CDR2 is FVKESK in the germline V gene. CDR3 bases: TGTGCCAGCAGCCAACTCGGACAGTTAGACAATGAGCAGTTCTTC. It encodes CASSQLGQLDNEQFF.

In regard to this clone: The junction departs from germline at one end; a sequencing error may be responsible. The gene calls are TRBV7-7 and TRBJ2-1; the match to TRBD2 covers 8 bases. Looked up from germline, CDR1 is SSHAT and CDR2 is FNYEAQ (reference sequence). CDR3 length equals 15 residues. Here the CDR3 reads CASSPPGLGHNEQFF. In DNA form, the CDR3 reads TGTGCTAGCAGCCCTCCGGGACTAGGACACAATGAGCAGTTCTTC. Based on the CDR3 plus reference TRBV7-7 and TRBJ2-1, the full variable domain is GAGVSQSPRYKVTKRGQDVTLRCDPISSHATLYWYQQALGQGPEFLTYFNYEAQPDKSGLPSDRFSAERPEGSISTLTIQRTEQRDSAMYRCASSPPGLGHNEQFFGPGTRLTVL.

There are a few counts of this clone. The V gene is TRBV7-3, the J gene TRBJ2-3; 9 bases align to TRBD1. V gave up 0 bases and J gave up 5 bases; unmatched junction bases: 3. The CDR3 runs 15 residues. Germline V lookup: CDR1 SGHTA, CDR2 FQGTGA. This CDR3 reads CASSLTTGGIDTQYF. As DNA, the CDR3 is TGTGCCAGCAGCTTAACTACAGGGGGCATAGATACGCAGTATTTT.

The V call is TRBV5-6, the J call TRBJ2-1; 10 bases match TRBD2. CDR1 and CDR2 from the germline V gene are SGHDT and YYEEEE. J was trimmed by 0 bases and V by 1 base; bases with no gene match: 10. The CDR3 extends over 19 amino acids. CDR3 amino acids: CASSLPSGRRRISYNEQFF. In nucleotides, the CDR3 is TGTGCCAGCAGCTTGCCTAGCGGGAGAAGGAGAATCTCCTACAATGAGCAGTTCTTC.